The TCR beta chain under discussion was sequenced for a study of blood T cell repertoires in COVID-19. Looked up from germline, CDR1 is MDHEN and CDR2 is SYDVKM. Trimming shortened V by 3 bases and J by 5 bases, and 8 bases separated the two germline ends. The CDR3 has 12 residues. Authors' processing steps: Cell counts per sample came from amplifying reference gene primers. The assay was immunoSEQ multiplex PCR, and TCRdb's table has in-frame clones only and misses some. V, J and clone size are those of that table, while D and trimming were read from the DNA. The table lists about 190,000 clones, around 90% of them singletons, with roughly 21% in the top ten.

Sequencing was done on a sample of peripheral blood. This clonotype originated in a man in his fifties or sixties with active or convalescent COVID-19. The J gene is TRBJ2-7, the V gene TRBV28; D is unclear. The DNA of the CDR3 is TGTGCCAGCAGTTTGCAGAGGAACGAGCAGTACTTC. Translating it yields CASSLQRNEQYF.